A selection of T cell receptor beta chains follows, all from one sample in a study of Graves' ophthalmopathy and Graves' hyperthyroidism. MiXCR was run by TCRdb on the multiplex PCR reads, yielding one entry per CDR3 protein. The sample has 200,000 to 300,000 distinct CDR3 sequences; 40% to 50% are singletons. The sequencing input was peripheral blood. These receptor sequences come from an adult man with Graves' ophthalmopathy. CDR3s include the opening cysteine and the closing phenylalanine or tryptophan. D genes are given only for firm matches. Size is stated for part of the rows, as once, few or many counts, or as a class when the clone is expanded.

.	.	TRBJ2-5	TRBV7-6	CASSLGEKETQNF	TGTGCCAGCAGCTTAGGCGAGAAGGAGACCCAGAACTTC
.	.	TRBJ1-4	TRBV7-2	CASTQGSDEKLFF	TGTGCCAGCACACAGGGTTCTGATGAAAAACTGTTTTTT
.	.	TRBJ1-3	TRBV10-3	CAISEGNGGSGNTIYF	TGTGCCATCAGTGAGGGAAACGGGGGATCTGGAAACACCATATATTTT
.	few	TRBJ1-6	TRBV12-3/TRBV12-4	CASSSGRSSLSPLHF	TGTGCCAGCAGTTCCGGACGGTCTTCGCTATCACCCCTCCACTTT
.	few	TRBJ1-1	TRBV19	CASSNDSMNTEAFF	TGTGCCAGTAGTAACGACAGCATGAACACTGAAGCTTTCTTT
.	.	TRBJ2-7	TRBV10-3	CASSLRGLTYEQYF	TGTGCCAGCAGTTTAAGGGGATTAACCTACGAGCAGTACTTC
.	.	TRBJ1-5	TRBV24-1	CATSDGGYSNQPQHF	TGTGCCACCAGTGATGGGGGATATAGCAATCAGCCCCAGCATTTT
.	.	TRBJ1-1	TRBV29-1	CSLGGGMNTEAFF	TGCAGCTTGGGTGGAGGGATGAACACTGAAGCTTTCTTT
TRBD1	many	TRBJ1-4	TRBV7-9	CASSRTGGSEKLFF	TGTGCCAGCAGCAGGACAGGCGGAAGTGAAAAACTGTTTTTT
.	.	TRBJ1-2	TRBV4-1	CASSLWMGPNYGYTF	TGCGCCAGCAGCCTATGGATGGGACCTAACTATGGCTACACCTTC
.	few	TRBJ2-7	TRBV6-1	CASHRLGDYEQYF	TGTGCCAGTCATAGGCTTGGAGACTACGAGCAGTACTTC
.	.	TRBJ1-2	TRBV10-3	CAISEGNTNYGYTF	TGTGCCATCAGTGAGGGAAACACTAACTATGGCTACACCTTC
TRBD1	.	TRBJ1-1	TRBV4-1	CASSQETGSDTEAFF	TGCGCCAGCAGCCAGGAGACAGGGTCGGACACTGAAGCTTTCTTT
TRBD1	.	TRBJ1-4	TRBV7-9	CASSLGGGQGYEKLFF	TGTGCCAGCAGCTTAGGCGGGGGACAGGGATATGAAAAACTGTTTTTT
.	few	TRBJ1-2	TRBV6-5	CASSLYFRRGGGYTF	TGTGCCAGCAGTTTGTACTTTCGGCGGGGTGGTGGCTACACCTTC
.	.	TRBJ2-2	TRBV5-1	CASSLGSNTGELFF	TGCGCCAGCAGCTTGGGATCAAACACCGGGGAGCTGTTTTTT
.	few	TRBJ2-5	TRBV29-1	CSVAGPGEETQYF	TGCAGCGTTGCAGGGCCCGGGGAGGAGACCCAGTACTTC
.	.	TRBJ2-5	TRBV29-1	CSVESTGSAQYF	TGCAGCGTTGAGTCGACTGGATCGGCCCAGTACTTC
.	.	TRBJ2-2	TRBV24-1	CATVPLWAAPSLSTGELFF	TGTGCCACCGTCCCTCTATGGGCAGCACCTAGTCTGTCCACCGGGGAGCTGTTTTTT
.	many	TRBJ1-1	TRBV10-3	CAIRTSDMNTEAFF	TGTGCCATCAGAACTAGTGATATGAACACTGAAGCTTTCTTT
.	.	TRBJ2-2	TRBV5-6	CASSLVGGGELFF	TGTGCCAGCAGCTTGGTTGGTGGTGGGGAGCTGTTTTTT
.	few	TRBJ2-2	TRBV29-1	CSVLGAGEYGELFF	TGCAGCGTTTTGGGGGCGGGGGAGTACGGGGAGCTGTTTTTT
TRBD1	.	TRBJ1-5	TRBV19	CASSIWGQSASNQPQHF	TGTGCCAGTAGTATATGGGGACAGTCTGCTAGCAATCAGCCCCAGCATTTT
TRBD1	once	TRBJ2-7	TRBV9	CASSPSGTGGEQYF	TGTGCCAGCAGCCCATCGGGGACAGGGGGCGAGCAGTACTTC
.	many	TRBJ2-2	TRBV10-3	CAISEQNTGELFF	TGTGCCATCAGTGAGCAAAACACCGGGGAGCTGTTTTTT
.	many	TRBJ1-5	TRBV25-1	CASSESWVGVSNQPQHF	TGTGCCAGCAGTGAATCTTGGGTTGGGGTCAGCAATCAGCCCCAGCATTTT
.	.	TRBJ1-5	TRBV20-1	CSARAEGSLQLSAQHF	TGCAGTGCTAGAGCGGAAGGGTCCCTTCAACTTTCGGCCCAGCATTTT
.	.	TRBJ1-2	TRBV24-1	CATSDRVYGYTF	TGTGCCACCAGTGATCGAGTCTATGGCTACACCTTC
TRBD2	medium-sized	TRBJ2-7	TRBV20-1	CSGVGLAGQEQYF	TGCAGTGGAGTGGGACTAGCGGGACAGGAGCAGTACTTC
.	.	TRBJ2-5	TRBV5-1	CASSLSGAGSETQYF	TGCGCCAGCAGCTTGTCAGGGGCCGGGTCAGAGACCCAGTACTTC
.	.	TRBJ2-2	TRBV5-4	CASSLVTRDSGELFF	TGTGCCAGCAGCTTGGTCACCAGGGATAGCGGGGAGCTGTTTTTT
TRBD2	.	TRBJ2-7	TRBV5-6	CASSLGTSSYEQYF	TGTGCCAGCAGCTTGGGGACTAGCTCCTACGAGCAGTACTTC
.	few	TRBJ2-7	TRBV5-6	CASSPSPVENYEQYF	TGTGCCAGCAGCCCATCTCCCGTGGAGAACTACGAGCAGTACTTC
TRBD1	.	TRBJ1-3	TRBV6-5	CASTPSLQGTGNTIYF	TGTGCCAGCACCCCATCCTTACAGGGGACCGGAAACACCATATATTTT
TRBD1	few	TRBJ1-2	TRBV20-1	CSALDRGFYTF	TGCAGTGCTCTCGACAGGGGATTTTACACCTTC
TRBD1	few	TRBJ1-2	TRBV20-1	CSARVGGTEILYGYTF	TGCAGTGCTAGAGTGGGAGGGACAGAGATCCTATATGGCTACACCTTC
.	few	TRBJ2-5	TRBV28	CASSLETGLETQYF	TGTGCCAGCAGTTTAGAAACAGGGTTAGAGACCCAGTACTTC
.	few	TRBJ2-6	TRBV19	CASSIDLGHRNVFGANVLTF	TGTGCCAGTAGTATAGATCTGGGGCACAGGAACGTCTTTGGGGCCAACGTCCTGACTTTC
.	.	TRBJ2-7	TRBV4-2	CASSQGRDTRSYEQYF	TGTGCCAGCAGCCAAGGTCGTGACACGAGATCCTACGAGCAGTACTTC
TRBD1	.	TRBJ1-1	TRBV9	CASSQGAYTEAFF	TGTGCCAGCAGCCAGGGGGCGTACACTGAAGCTTTCTTT
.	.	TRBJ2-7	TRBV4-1	CASRRSLMGEWTYEQYF	TGCGCCAGCAGACGTAGTTTAATGGGTGAATGGACCTACGAGCAGTACTTC